One and the same sample provided the 24 T cell receptor beta chains below, sequenced in a study of T cells after yellow fever vaccination. TCRdb reprocessed the 5' RACE reads via MiXCR and lists one record per CDR3 protein. The sample comprises more than 30,000 distinct CDR3 sequences, around 7% of which are singletons, and about 22% rests with the top ten. The sample consisted of PBMCs, either bulk or a sorted T-cell subset (CD4+, CD8+, memory, or dextramer-sorted; not recorded which), taken on the day of the first yellow fever vaccination. These receptors originate from a man aged 18 to 30 who received the YFV17D yellow fever vaccine.

The chain is built from TRBV7-2 and TRBJ2-1; 16 bases line up with TRBD2. Germline V gene lookup returns CDR1 SGHTA and CDR2 FQGNSA. CDR3 length: 16 amino acids. J lost 9 bases, V lost 4 bases, and 6 bases had no gene match. CDR3 in DNA: TGTGCCAGCAGCTCGGGACTAGCGGGGGGGCTAGGTGAGCAGTTCTTC. It translates to CASSSGLAGGLGEQFF. Using reference TRBV7-2 and TRBJ2-1 for the parts outside the CDR3, the full variable domain is GAGVSQSPSNKVTEKGKDVELRCDPISGHTALYWYRQSLGQGLEFLIYFQGNSAPDKSGLPSDRFSAERTGGSVSTLTIQRTQQEDSAVYLCASSSGLAGGLGEQFFGPGTRLTVL.

This clonotype was seen ten or more times. V usage is TRBV30 and J usage is TRBJ2-2; no reliable D call. Trimming stripped 4 bases from V and 4 bases from J, with 10 bases between. Germline V gene sequence: CDR1 GTSNPN, CDR2 SVGIG (reference sequence). The CDR3 consists of 13 residues. The CDR3 spells CAWTRVLTGELFF. In DNA, the CDR3 is TGTGCCTGGACCCGGGTCCTCACCGGGGAGCTGTTTTTT.

This clonotype was counted at least ten times. The chain couples TRBV9 to TRBJ1-2; D unclear. Germline V lookup: CDR1 SGDLS, CDR2 YYNGEE. Trimming stripped 0 bases from V and 1 base from J, with 4 bases between. This CDR3 contains 13 residues. The CDR3 loop reads CASSVDSNYGYTF. The CDR3, as DNA: TGTGCCAGCAGCGTAGATAGTAACTATGGCTACACCTTC.

This clonotype was picked up many times. The V gene is TRBV7-2, the J gene TRBJ2-5, with 7 bases matching TRBD2. With V trimmed by 5 bases and J by 0 bases, 9 bases remained unmatched. Germline CDR1 reads SGHTA; CDR2 reads FQGNSA. The CDR3 totals 16 residues. The DNA for the CDR3 is TGTGCCAGCAGCCCCGGACTAGTACCGTACCAAGAGACCCAGTACTTC. Its translation: CASSPGLVPYQETQYF.

The gene calls are TRBV25-1 and TRBJ2-6, with no clear D. From germline, CDR1 is MGHDK and CDR2 SYGVNS. This CDR3 region has 13 residues. V was shortened by 4 bases and J by 4 bases, with 5 bases between the two germline ends. The CDR3 coding sequence is TGTGCCAGCAGTGGTTACGGGGCCAACGTCCTGACTTTC. It codes for CASSGYGANVLTF.

This clonotype has at least ten counts. The rearrangement uses TRBV5-1 and TRBJ2-7; possibly TRBD1 for D (5 bases). Between the trimmed V and J ends, which lost 0 bases and 5 bases, there was a span of 12 bases. Per the germline V gene, CDR1 is SGHRS and CDR2 is YFSETQ. The CDR3 sequence is 14 residues long. The CDR3 coding sequence is TGCGCCAGCAGCTTGGAAGGACAACGCCACGAGCAGTACTTC. Translating gives CASSLEGQRHEQYF.

The J gene is TRBJ1-1, the V gene TRBV6-2 or TRBV6-3; D is possibly TRBD1 (6 bases). CDR1 and CDR2 (germline): MNHEY, SVGEGT. With 6 bases removed from V and 4 bases from J, the gap between germline ends came to 12 bases. The CDR3 loop spans 13 amino acids. CDR3 sequence reads: CASRRDMGTEAFF. CDR3 DNA: TGTGCCAGCAGGAGGGACATGGGCACTGAAGCTTTCTTT.

This clonotype was counted many times. V usage is TRBV20-1 and J usage is TRBJ2-5, with TRBD1 as a possible D gene (7 bases). The germline gives CDR1 DFQATT, CDR2 SNEGSKA (reference sequence). V was cut by 3 bases and J by 3 bases, with 17 bases left in between. This CDR3 has 15 residues. The CDR3 region has the DNA TGCAGTGCTAGGTTTCCAGGGGGGAGGAAAGAGACCCAGTACTTC. Its protein product is CSARFPGGRKETQYF.

This rearrangement joins TRBV19 to TRBJ1-1; D remains ambiguous. This CDR3 comprises 15 residues. V lost 0 bases and J 0 bases, leaving 8 bases between the germline ends. Germline CDR1 LNHDA, CDR2 SQIVND (reference sequence). Here the CDR3 DNA reads TGTGCCAGTAGTATAGATCTTGCGGTGAACACTGAAGCTTTCTTT. The encoded protein is CASSIDLAVNTEAFF. Filled out from reference TRBV19 and TRBJ1-1, the complete variable domain reads DGGITQSPKYLFRKEGQNVTLSCEQNLNHDAMYWYRQDPGQGLRLIYYSQIVNDFQKGDIAEGYSVSREKKESFPLTVTSAQKNPTAFYLCASSIDLAVNTEAFFGQGTRLTVV.

This chain links TRBV5-4 with TRBJ2-3; 8 bases map to TRBD2. Germline V CDR1 and CDR2: SGHNT, YYREEE (reference sequence). After removal of 4 bases from V and 3 bases from J, the junction contained 7 bases not matched to a gene. The CDR3 length is 15 residues. The DNA of the CDR3 is TGTGCCAGCAGCGCATCGGGGGGGCCAACAGATACGCAGTATTTT. Its translation: CASSASGGPTDTQYF.

This clonotype was picked up many times. The chain links TRBV20-1 to TRBJ2-7; tentative D call: TRBD1 (6 bases). Trimming pared 6 bases from V and 4 bases from J, leaving 13 bases between. The germline V gene has CDR1 DFQATT and CDR2 SNEGSKA (reference sequence). This CDR3 has 12 amino acids. CDR3 region: CSARTDSYEQYF. Written as DNA, the CDR3 is TGCAGTGCCCGGACAGACTCTTACGAGCAGTACTTC.

Many counts were recorded for this clonotype. This rearrangement joins TRBV4-1 to TRBJ1-2; 7 bases fit TRBD1. Germline CDR1 MGHRA, CDR2 YSYEKL. The CDR3 sequence is 15 residues long. The trim removed 2 bases at V and 3 bases at J, leaving 6 bases unmatched. The CDR3 spells CASSQRDSGHYGYTF. The CDR3, as DNA: TGCGCCAGCAGCCAAAGGGACAGCGGCCACTATGGCTACACCTTC.

Concerning this clonotype itself: One base away lies a much larger clone, so this may be a sequencing read error. The chain combines TRBV27 with TRBJ2-2; tentative D call: TRBD2 (6 bases). CDR1 is MNHEY, CDR2 SMNVEV, per germline (reference sequence). This CDR3 comprises 13 residues. DNA for the CDR3: TGTGCCAGCAGTTACCTGGAGCCCGGGGGGCTGTTTTTT. This translates into CASSYLEPGGLFF.

The sample holds many counts of this clonotype. The chain is built from TRBV7-3 and TRBJ2-3, with 10 bases lining up with TRBD2. This CDR3 comprises 14 residues. Trimming at V came to 6 bases and at J to 3 bases, leaving 3 bases not matched to a gene. Germline V gene lookup returns CDR1 SGHTA and CDR2 FQGTGA. The CDR3 coding sequence is TGTGCCAGCAGGTTTAGCGGGGGGACAGATACGCAGTATTTT. This gives the protein CASRFSGGTDTQYF.

This clonotype has only one observation. The chain combines TRBV20-1 with TRBJ2-2; 7 bases align to TRBD2. The V gene's germline CDR1 is DFQATT and CDR2 SNEGSKA (reference sequence). V lost 5 bases to trimming and J lost 4 bases; unmatched junction nucleotides: 19. The CDR3 is 18 residues long. CDR3 sequence: CSASGVGSGASTTGELFF. DNA of the CDR3: TGCAGTGCTTCGGGGGTAGGGAGCGGGGCATCGACCACCGGGGAGCTGTTTTTT.

This clonotype was recorded at least ten times. The gene calls are TRBV5-1 and TRBJ2-1, with 11 positions matching TRBD2. Germline CDR1 reads SGHRS; CDR2 reads YFSETQ. V lost 0 bases to trimming and J lost 5 bases; unmatched junction nucleotides: 7. The CDR3 spans 17 residues. The CDR3 DNA sequence: TGCGCCAGCAGCTTGGTTCTAGCGGGGGGCCCGAACAATGAGCAGTTCTTC. It specifies CASSLVLAGGPNNEQFF.

In its sample, this clonotype was seen a few times. The chain uses TRBV29-1 and TRBJ1-2, with D perhaps TRBD1 (5 bases). This CDR3 spans 13 amino acids. V was clipped by 8 bases and J by 7 bases, with 20 bases between them. Per the germline V gene, CDR1 is SQVTM and CDR2 is ANQGSEA. CDR3 in amino acids: CSSWNPGLSGYTF. The CDR3 DNA reads as TGCAGCTCATGGAATCCGGGACTCTCTGGCTACACCTTC.

This clonotype has at least ten counts. This rearrangement joins TRBV4-3 to TRBJ1-2, with 9 bases lining up with TRBD1. The CDR3 has 18 amino acids. With V trimmed by 0 bases and J by 4 bases, 12 bases remained unmatched. CDR1 and CDR2 (germline): LGHNA, YSLEER. As DNA, the CDR3 is TGCGCCAGCAGCCAAGATACGGACAGGGGTCGGGGGGTCTATGGCTACACCTTC. Translated, it gives CASSQDTDRGRGVYGYTF.

The chain carries TRBV7-9 and TRBJ2-2; 7 bases line up with TRBD1. J lost 4 bases, V lost 5 bases, and 7 bases had no gene match. The CDR3 covers 15 residues. The germline CDR1 and CDR2 sequences are SEHNR and FQNEAQ (reference sequence). For the CDR3, the DNA is TGTGCCAGCAGCCGAAAGACAGGGCCCACCGGGGAGCTGTTTTTT. Translated: CASSRKTGPTGELFF.

This clonotype was seen ten or more times. The V gene is TRBV20-1, the J gene TRBJ1-2; 10 positions agree with TRBD1. This CDR3 is built from 15 residues. Germline V gene lookup returns CDR1 DFQATT and CDR2 SNEGSKA (reference sequence). V was clipped by 3 bases and J by 2 bases; unmatched bases: 6. The CDR3 bases are TGCAGTGCTAGCGGACCGGGACAGGGGAACTATGGCTACACCTTC. Protein product: CSASGPGQGNYGYTF.

This chain links TRBV4-1 with TRBJ2-7; a possible D gene is TRBD2 (5 bases). Germline values: CDR1 MGHRA, CDR2 YSYEKL. The CDR3 extends over 15 amino acids. V dropped 0 bases and J dropped 2 bases, with 11 bases sitting between them. The CDR3 coding sequence is TGCGCCAGCAGCCAAGAGCAGAGCGGACCCTACGAGCAGTACTTC. Translating it yields CASSQEQSGPYEQYF.

This sequence joins TRBV7-2 and TRBJ2-3; D is perhaps TRBD2 (6 bases). The CDR3 is made up of 15 amino acids. Trimming shortened V by 4 bases and J by 0 bases, and 11 bases separated the two germline ends. The germline V gene encodes CDR1 SGHTA and CDR2 FQGNSA. In DNA form, the CDR3 reads TGTGCCAGCAGCTCCAGCGGGTCAAGCACAGATACGCAGTATTTT. This encodes CASSSSGSSTDTQYF.

This clonotype was counted at least ten times. The rearrangement joins TRBV7-8 to TRBJ2-5; no clear D. V gave up 4 bases and J gave up 5 bases, with 14 bases separating them. This CDR3 is built from 14 residues. Per the germline V gene, CDR1 is SGHVS and CDR2 is FQNEAQ. Here the CDR3 reads CASSSRSTQETQYF. The CDR3 DNA is TGTGCCAGCAGCTCTAGGTCTACCCAGGAGACCCAGTACTTC. The variable domain in full, with the rest retrieved from reference TRBV7-8 and TRBJ2-5, is GAGVSQSPRYKVAKRGQDVALRCDPISGHVSLFWYQQALGQGPEFLTYFQNEAQLDKSGLPSDRFFAERPEGSVSTLKIQRTQQEDSAVYLCASSSRSTQETQYFGPGTRLLVL.

In its sample, this clonotype was seen many times. The chain has TRBV12-3 or TRBV12-4 and TRBJ2-7, with D possibly called TRBD1 or TRBD2 (5 bases each). The CDR3 has 14 amino acids. V was pared by 4 bases and J by 9 bases, with 19 bases between. CDR3 in amino acids: CASSSTAEPAGQYV. As DNA, the CDR3 is TGTGCCAGCAGTTCGACAGCGGAACCCGCTGGGCAGTACGTC.